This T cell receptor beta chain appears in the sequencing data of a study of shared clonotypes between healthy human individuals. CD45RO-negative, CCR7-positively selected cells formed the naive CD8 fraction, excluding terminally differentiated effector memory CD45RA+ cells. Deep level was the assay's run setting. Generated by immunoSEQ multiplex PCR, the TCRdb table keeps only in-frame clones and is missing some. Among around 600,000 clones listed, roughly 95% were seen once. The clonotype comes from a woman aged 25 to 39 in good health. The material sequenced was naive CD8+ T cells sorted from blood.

CDR3 coding DNA: TGTGCCAGCAGCCAGGGACTAGCGGGCACCTACGAGCAGTACTTC. The encoded protein is CASSQGLAGTYEQYF. The V and J genes are TRBV27 and TRBJ2-7; 12 nucleotides match TRBD2. CDR3 length equals 15 residues. CDR1 is MNHEY and CDR2 is SMNVEV in the germline V gene (reference sequence). The V segment lost 6 bases and the J segment 2 bases; nucleotides outside the gene matches: 5.